The sequence of this TCR beta chain was determined in a study of blood T cell repertoires in COVID-19. Study overall: Italy, Spain and the United States were the sources of the convalescent and acute COVID-19 samples.

Per the authors' pipeline: Amplification with reference gene primers provided the estimates of nucleated cell counts. Generated by immunoSEQ multiplex PCR, the TCRdb table keeps only in-frame clones and is missing some. Clone size and the V and J calls come from that table; the DNA yielded D and trimming. The sample yields about 360,000 clones, 80% to 90% seen once. The CDR3 sequence is 15 residues long. Germline lookup yields CDR1 SGHRS and CDR2 YFSETQ. Between the trimmed V and J ends, which lost 4 bases and 1 base, there was a span of 15 bases. The sample comprised peripheral blood. This TCR came from a man under 40 with active or convalescent COVID-19. This chain uses TRBV5-1 with TRBJ2-7, with D possibly being TRBD2 (7 bases). The CDR3 DNA is TGCGCCAGCAGCAGAAGGGCGGGGGCTTCCTACGAGCAGTACTTC. It is translated as CASSRRAGASYEQYF.